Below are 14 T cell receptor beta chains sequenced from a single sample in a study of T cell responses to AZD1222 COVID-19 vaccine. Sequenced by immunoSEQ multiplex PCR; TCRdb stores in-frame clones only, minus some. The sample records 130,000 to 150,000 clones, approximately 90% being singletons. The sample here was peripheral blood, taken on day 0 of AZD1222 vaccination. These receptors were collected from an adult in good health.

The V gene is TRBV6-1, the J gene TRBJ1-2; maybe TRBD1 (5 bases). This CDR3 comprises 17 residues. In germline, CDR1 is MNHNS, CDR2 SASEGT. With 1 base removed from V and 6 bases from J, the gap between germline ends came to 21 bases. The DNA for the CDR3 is TGTGCCAGCAGTGAAGAGGCGGTTGGTAGGGGTAGGGATGGCTACACCTTC. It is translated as CASSEEAVGRGRDGYTF.

CDR3 DNA sequence: TGTGCCAGTAAAAAAGGGACAGGCCACGAGCAGTACTTC. Residues: CASKKGTGHEQYF. The V gene is TRBV19, the J gene TRBJ2-7, with 8 bases that match TRBD1. CDR1 is LNHDA and CDR2 is SQIVND in the germline V gene (reference sequence). The CDR3 spans 13 residues. Losses at the gene ends were 7 bases for V and 5 bases for J; bases not matched to a gene: 7. The full variable domain, completed using reference TRBV19 and TRBJ2-7, is DGGITQSPKYLFRKEGQNVTLSCEQNLNHDAMYWYRQDPGQGLRLIYYSQIVNDFQKGDIAEGYSVSREKKESFPLTVTSAQKNPTAFYLCASKKGTGHEQYFGPGTRLTVT.

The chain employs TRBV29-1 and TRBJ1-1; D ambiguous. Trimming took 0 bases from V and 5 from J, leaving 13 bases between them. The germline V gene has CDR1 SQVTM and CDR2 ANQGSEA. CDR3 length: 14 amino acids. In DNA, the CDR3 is TGCAGCGTTGAAGAGAGGACGGACTCTACTGAAGCTTTCTTT. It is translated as CSVEERTDSTEAFF. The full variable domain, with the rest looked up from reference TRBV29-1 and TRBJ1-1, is SAVISQKPSRDICQRGTSLTIQCQVDSQVTMMFWYRQQPGQSLTLIATANQGSEATYESGFVIDKFPISRPNLTFSTLTVSNMSPEDSSIYLCSVEERTDSTEAFFGQGTRLTVV.

The CDR3 DNA sequence: TGTGCCATCAGTAAGGACAAAAACATTCAGTACTTC. This translates into CAISKDKNIQYF. The chain combines TRBV10-3 with TRBJ2-4; D gene unclear. V shed 5 bases and J shed 3 bases, with 5 bases lying between them. The V gene's germline CDR1 is ENHRY and CDR2 SYGVKD. CDR3 size: 12 residues.

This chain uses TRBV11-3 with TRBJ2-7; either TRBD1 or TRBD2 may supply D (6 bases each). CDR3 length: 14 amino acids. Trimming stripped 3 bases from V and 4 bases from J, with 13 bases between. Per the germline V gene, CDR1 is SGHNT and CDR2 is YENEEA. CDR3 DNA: TGTGCCAGCAGCTTGAGGGGGGACTTATACGAGCAGTACTTC. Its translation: CASSLRGDLYEQYF.

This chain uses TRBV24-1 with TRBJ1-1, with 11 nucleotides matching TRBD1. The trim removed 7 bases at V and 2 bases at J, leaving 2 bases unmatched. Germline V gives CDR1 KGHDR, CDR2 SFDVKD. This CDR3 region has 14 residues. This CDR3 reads CATRRTGGNTEAFF. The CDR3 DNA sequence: TGTGCCACCAGACGGACAGGGGGCAACACTGAAGCTTTCTTT.

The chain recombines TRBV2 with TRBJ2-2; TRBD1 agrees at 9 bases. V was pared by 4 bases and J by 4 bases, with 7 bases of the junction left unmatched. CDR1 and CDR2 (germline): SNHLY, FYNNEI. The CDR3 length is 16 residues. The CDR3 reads CASSAGQGLFTGELFF. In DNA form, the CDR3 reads TGTGCCAGCAGTGCCGGACAGGGGTTGTTCACCGGGGAGCTGTTTTTT.

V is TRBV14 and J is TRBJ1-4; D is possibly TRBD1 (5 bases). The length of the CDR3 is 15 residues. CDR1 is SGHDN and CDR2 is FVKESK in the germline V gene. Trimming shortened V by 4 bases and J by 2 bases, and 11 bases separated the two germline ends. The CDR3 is CASSRQGITNEKLFF. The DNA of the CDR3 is TGTGCCAGCAGCCGCCAGGGCATCACTAATGAAAAACTGTTTTTT.

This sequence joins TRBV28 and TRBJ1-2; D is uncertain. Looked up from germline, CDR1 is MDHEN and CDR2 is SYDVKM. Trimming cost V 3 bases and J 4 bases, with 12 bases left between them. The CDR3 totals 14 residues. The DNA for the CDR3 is TGTGCCAGCAGTTTGTCATCTGGAATCTATGGCTACACCTTC. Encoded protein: CASSLSSGIYGYTF.

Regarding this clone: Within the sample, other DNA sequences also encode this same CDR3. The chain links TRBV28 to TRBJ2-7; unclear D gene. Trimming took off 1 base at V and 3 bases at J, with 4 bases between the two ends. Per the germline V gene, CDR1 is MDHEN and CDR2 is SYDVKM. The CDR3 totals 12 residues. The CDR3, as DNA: TGTGCCAGCAGTTTATTGGTCTACGAGCAGTACTTC. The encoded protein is CASSLLVYEQYF. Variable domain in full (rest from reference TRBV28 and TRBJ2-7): DVKVTQSSRYLVKRTGEKVFLECVQDMDHENMFWYRQDPGLGLRLIYFSYDVKMKEKGDIPEGYSVSREKKERFSLILESASTNQTSMYLCASSLLVYEQYFGPGTRLTVT.

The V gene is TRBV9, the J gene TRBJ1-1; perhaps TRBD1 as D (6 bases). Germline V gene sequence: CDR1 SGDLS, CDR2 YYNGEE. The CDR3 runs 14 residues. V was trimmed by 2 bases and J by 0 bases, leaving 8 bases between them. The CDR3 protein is CASSVGTLNTEAFF. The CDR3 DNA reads TGTGCCAGCAGCGTCGGGACACTGAACACTGAAGCTTTCTTT.

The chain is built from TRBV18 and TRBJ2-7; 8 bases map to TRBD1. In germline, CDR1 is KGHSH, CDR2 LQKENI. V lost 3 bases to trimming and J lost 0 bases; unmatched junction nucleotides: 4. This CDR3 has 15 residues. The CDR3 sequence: CASSPQGAFSYEQYF. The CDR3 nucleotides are TGTGCCAGCTCACCTCAGGGGGCCTTCTCCTACGAGCAGTACTTC.

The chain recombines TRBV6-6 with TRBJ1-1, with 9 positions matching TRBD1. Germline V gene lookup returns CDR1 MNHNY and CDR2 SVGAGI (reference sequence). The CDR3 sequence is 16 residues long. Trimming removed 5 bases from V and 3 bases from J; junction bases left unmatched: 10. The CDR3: CASSVRDRVGDTEAFF. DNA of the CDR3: TGTGCCAGCAGTGTCCGGGACAGGGTAGGGGACACTGAAGCTTTCTTT.

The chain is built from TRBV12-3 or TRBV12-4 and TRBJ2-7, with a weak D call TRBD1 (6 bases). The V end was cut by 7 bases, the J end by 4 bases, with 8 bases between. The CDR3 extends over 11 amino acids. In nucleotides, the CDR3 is TGTGCCAGCACCCAGGGGTACGAGCAGTACTTC. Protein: CASTQGYEQYF.